Below, 4 T cell receptor beta chains from the same sample are listed, as sequenced in a study of blood T cell repertoires in COVID-19. Profiling relied on immunoSEQ multiplex PCR, and the TCRdb table lists in-frame clones only, not all of them. The sample has 95,000 to 100,000 clones, more than 70% seen once; the top ten hold 11%. Sequenced material: peripheral blood. These receptors all stem from a woman aged 25-40 years with acute or convalescent COVID-19.

The rearrangement joins TRBV7-3 to TRBJ2-7; 9 nucleotides match TRBD2. The ends lost 4 bases at V and 2 bases at J; junction bases unmatched: 6. The CDR3 runs to 15 residues. CDR1 and CDR2 (germline): SGHTA, FQGTGA. Here the CDR3 reads CASSSRGGAPYEQYF. Written as DNA, the CDR3 is TGTGCCAGCAGCTCGCGGGGGGGCGCTCCCTACGAGCAGTACTTC. Looking up the rest from reference TRBV7-3 and TRBJ2-7 gives the full variable domain: GAGVSQTPSNKVTEKGKYVELRCDPISGHTALYWYRQSLGQGPEFLIYFQGTGAADDSGLPNDRFFAVRPEGSVSTLKIQRTERGDSAVYLCASSSRGGAPYEQYFGPGTRLTVT.

The chain carries TRBV30 and TRBJ2-1; 7 positions agree with TRBD2. The CDR3 contains 14 residues. V lost 2 bases, J lost 6 bases, and 7 bases stayed unmatched. CDR1 GTSNPN and CDR2 SVGIG come from the germline V gene (reference sequence). The CDR3 DNA is TGTGCCTGGAGTCCCGGGCGGGGGTTCAATGAGCAGTTCTTC. Translating gives CAWSPGRGFNEQFF.

The chain combines TRBV4-2 with TRBJ2-1; D is perhaps TRBD2 (5 bases). From germline, CDR1 is LGHNA and CDR2 YNFKEQ. V gave up 0 bases and J gave up 10 bases, with 10 bases separating them. The CDR3 loop spans 13 amino acids. In DNA form, the CDR3 reads TGTGCCAGCAGCCAAGATTGGGGAGCGGAGCAGTTCTTC. Translated: CASSQDWGAEQFF.

The chain recombines TRBV2 with TRBJ1-5, with D tentatively TRBD1 (5 bases). The germline V gene encodes CDR1 SNHLY and CDR2 FYNNEI. The CDR3 covers 17 residues. Trimming removed 1 base from V and 0 bases from J, with 13 bases in between. DNA of the CDR3: TGTGCCAGCAGTGAAGGGGCTTGGGGACTTAGCAATCAGCCCCAGCATTTT. Protein sequence: CASSEGAWGLSNQPQHF.